What follows are 8 T cell receptor beta chains derived from one specimen sequenced in a study of blood T cell repertoires in COVID-19. Method: immunoSEQ multiplex PCR; TCRdb's copy keeps in-frame clones and lacks some. This sample has 150,000 to 200,000 clones, with 85% to 90% found just once. What was sequenced was peripheral blood. These receptors were collected from a human donor in a cohort sampled during active COVID-19.

The rearrangement links TRBV20-1 to TRBJ1-5, with D possibly being TRBD1 (6 bases). Trimming removed 3 bases from V and 15 bases from J, with 15 bases in between. Germline CDR1 reads DFQATT; CDR2 reads SNEGSKA (reference sequence). The CDR3 totals 11 residues. CDR3 in amino acids: CSASDQGLGHF. CDR3 DNA sequence: TGCAGTGCTAGTGACCAGGGGCTTGGGCATTTT.

The gene calls are TRBV3-1 (or the pseudogene TRBV3-2) and TRBJ2-3; D is unclear. This CDR3 has 16 residues. Trimming shortened V by 2 bases and J by 3 bases, and 15 bases separated the two germline ends. The germline CDR1 and CDR2 sequences are LGHDT and YNNKEL (reference sequence). The DNA for the CDR3 is TGTGCCAGCAGCCAAACCACGGGTTCGAATACAGATACGCAGTATTTT. Encoded protein: CASSQTTGSNTDTQYF.

This chain uses TRBV28 with TRBJ1-1; 7 bases map to TRBD1. The germline V gene encodes CDR1 MDHEN and CDR2 SYDVKM. The CDR3 is 15 amino acids. V was clipped by 2 bases and J by 6 bases; unmatched bases: 9. As DNA, the CDR3 is TGTGCCAGCAGTTTAGACGGGACAGTCATTTCTGAAGCTTTCTTT. This translates into CASSLDGTVISEAFF. The variable domain in full, with the rest retrieved from reference TRBV28 and TRBJ1-1, is DVKVTQSSRYLVKRTGEKVFLECVQDMDHENMFWYRQDPGLGLRLIYFSYDVKMKEKGDIPEGYSVSREKKERFSLILESASTNQTSMYLCASSLDGTVISEAFFGQGTRLTVV.

The chain couples TRBV28 to TRBJ2-4; weak D call: TRBD2 (5 bases). The V and J ends lost 2 bases and 4 bases respectively, with 6 bases between them. This CDR3 comprises 13 residues. The germline CDR1 and CDR2 sequences are MDHEN and SYDVKM. DNA for the CDR3: TGTGCCAGCAGTTTAGGCGGGAAAAACATTCAGTACTTC. It specifies CASSLGGKNIQYF.

The chain combines TRBV5-5 with TRBJ1-1; 7 bases map to TRBD1. With 3 bases clipped from V and 6 bases from J, the junction kept 5 bases outside the gene matches. CDR3 length: 13 residues. From germline, CDR1 is SGHKS and CDR2 YYEKEE (reference sequence). CDR3 DNA sequence: TGTGCCAGCAGCTGGGACAGTTTCCCTGAAGCTTTCTTT. Its protein is CASSWDSFPEAFF.

The chain uses TRBV5-6 and TRBJ1-1; weak D call: TRBD1 (6 bases). This CDR3 region has 14 residues. With 4 bases removed from V and 7 bases from J, the gap between germline ends came to 17 bases. Germline assignment: CDR1 SGHDT and CDR2 YYEEEE. CDR3: CASSRFGGPREAFF. The DNA of the CDR3 is TGTGCCAGCAGCCGATTCGGGGGGCCGCGTGAAGCTTTCTTT. The variable domain in full, completed from reference TRBV5-6 and TRBJ1-1, reads DAGVTQSPTHLIKTRGQQVTLRCSPKSGHDTVSWYQQALGQGPQFIFQYYEEEERQRGNFPDRFSGHQFPNYSSELNVNALLLGDSALYLCASSRFGGPREAFFGQGTRLTVV.

The chain joins TRBV5-4 to TRBJ2-7; 13 bases are shared with TRBD2. Germline CDR1 and CDR2: SGHNT and YYREEE (reference sequence). The V and J ends lost 4 bases and 5 bases, in that order; junction bases with no gene match: 12. This CDR3 has 17 amino acids. In DNA form, the CDR3 reads TGTGCCAGCAGCCCGATAGGACTAGCGGGAGTCACCGACGAGCAGTACTTC. Its protein is CASSPIGLAGVTDEQYF.

The V gene is TRBV5-1, the J gene TRBJ2-5; 11 bases fit TRBD1. V was clipped by 5 bases and J by 5 bases; unmatched bases: 5. The CDR3 is 14 residues long. Germline CDR1 reads SGHRS; CDR2 reads YFSETQ. The CDR3 here is CASSYGQGAETQYF. CDR3 DNA: TGCGCCAGCAGTTATGGACAGGGGGCGGAGACCCAGTACTTC.